This TCR beta chain emerged from a study of cytotoxic CD8 clonotypes in ibrutinib-treated CLL. Sequencing used immunoSEQ multiplex PCR; TCRdb keeps in-frame clones, though not all of them. The repertoire holds around 140,000 clones, with approximately 80% as singletons. Trimming removed 0 bases at V and 5 bases at J, with 4 bases between. CDR1 GTSNPN and CDR2 SVGIG come from the germline V gene (reference sequence). The CDR3 length is 11 residues. This sample comprised PBMCs, obtained after 24 months of ibrutinib treatment. The rearrangement joins TRBV30 to TRBJ2-5; D uncertain. The receptor's source is a human donor with chronic lymphocytic leukemia. CDR3: CAWSVLETQYF. The CDR3 nucleotides read TGTGCCTGGAGTGTCCTTGAGACCCAGTACTTC.